These 11 T cell receptor beta chains were all obtained from the same sample, sequenced in a study of blood T cell repertoires in COVID-19. This table comes from immunoSEQ multiplex PCR, and its TCRdb copy is limited to in-frame clones, with some not included. The sample carries 65,000 or so clones, about 80% recorded once. Sequencing input: peripheral blood. These receptors originate from a man aged 55 to 70 with acute or convalescent COVID-19.

This chain links TRBV29-1 with TRBJ2-7, with 8 bases matching TRBD1. Germline CDR1 SQVTM, CDR2 ANQGSEA. The CDR3 consists of 11 residues. The trim removed 7 bases at V and 3 bases at J, leaving 2 bases unmatched. CDR3 region: CSGGTGYEQYF. CDR3 DNA: TGCAGCGGCGGGACAGGCTACGAGCAGTACTTC.

The V call is TRBV2, the J call TRBJ1-5; 7 bases fit TRBD1. The trim removed 5 bases at V and 7 bases at J, leaving 5 bases unmatched. The CDR3 spans 13 residues. Per germline, CDR1 SNHLY and CDR2 FYNNEI. The CDR3 bases are TGTGCCAGCAGTATAGGGGGCGGCCAGCCCCAGCATTTT. This gives the protein CASSIGGGQPQHF.

The J gene is TRBJ1-5, the V gene TRBV12-3 or TRBV12-4; D perhaps matches TRBD1 (5 bases). V lost 3 bases, J lost 6 bases, and 9 bases lay in between. The CDR3 covers 13 residues. As DNA, the CDR3 is TGTGCCAGCAGTTTCGGGGGTTTTCAGCCCCAGCATTTT. Protein product: CASSFGGFQPQHF.

The CDR3 here is CASSPGLNTEAFF. The CDR3 bases are TGCGCCAGCAGCCCTGGCCTGAACACTGAAGCTTTCTTT. This sequence joins TRBV5-1 and TRBJ1-1; D uncertain. The CDR3 is 13 residues long. The V and J ends lost 4 bases and 0 bases respectively, with 7 bases between them. Germline V CDR1 and CDR2: SGHRS, YFSETQ.

The V gene is TRBV7-2, the J gene TRBJ1-1, with 7 bases lining up with TRBD1. Trimming removed 2 bases from V and 1 base from J; junction bases left unmatched: 4. This CDR3 comprises 15 residues. CDR1 is SGHTA, CDR2 FQGNSA, per germline. The CDR3: CASSLFRTGNTEAFF. In DNA, the CDR3 is TGTGCCAGCAGCTTATTCCGGACAGGGAACACTGAAGCTTTCTTT.

This clone was detected once. The chain is built from TRBV11-3 and TRBJ2-1; 14 positions match TRBD2. The CDR3 is 15 amino acids. Losses at the gene ends were 4 bases for V and 9 bases for J; bases not matched to a gene: 5. Germline-derived CDR1 and CDR2 are SGHNT and YENEEA. The CDR3 region is CASSSRTSGGLEQFF. CDR3 in DNA: TGTGCCAGCAGCTCCCGGACTAGCGGGGGGCTTGAGCAGTTCTTC.

The V gene is TRBV27, the J gene TRBJ1-1; 11 bases are a match to TRBD1. With 6 bases clipped from V and 4 bases from J, the junction kept 4 bases outside the gene matches. The germline V gene encodes CDR1 MNHEY and CDR2 SMNVEV (reference sequence). The CDR3 runs 14 residues. CDR3 region: CASSQGQGATEAFF. CDR3 nucleotides: TGTGCCAGCAGCCAAGGACAGGGGGCCACTGAAGCTTTCTTT.

J is TRBJ1-1 and V is TRBV12-5; D might be TRBD1 (6 bases). CDR1 is LGHNT, CDR2 FRNRAP, per germline. The V gene lost 7 bases and the J gene lost 0 bases, with 18 bases spanning the gap. This CDR3 comprises 16 residues. DNA for the CDR3: TGTGCTAGTGCCCCAGGGACATCTTACCTGAACACTGAAGCTTTCTTT. It encodes CASAPGTSYLNTEAFF.

V and J are TRBV28 and TRBJ1-5; 9 positions match TRBD1. CDR3 length: 15 residues. CDR1 is MDHEN and CDR2 is SYDVKM in the germline V gene. Unmatched junction bases numbered 6, after V lost 4 bases and J lost 5 bases. The CDR3 DNA is TGTGCCAGCAGTTCAGGGGACAGGGTGTATCAGCCCCAGCATTTT. Its translation: CASSSGDRVYQPQHF.

The chain joins TRBV9 to TRBJ1-4, with D uncertain. The V and J ends lost 0 bases and 8 bases respectively, with 11 bases between them. Germline V lookup: CDR1 SGDLS, CDR2 YYNGEE. This CDR3 region has 14 residues. CDR3 nucleotide sequence: TGTGCCAGCAGCGTAGATGAAGGGAGGGAAAAACTGTTTTTT. Protein sequence: CASSVDEGREKLFF.

J is TRBJ2-1 and V is TRBV24-1, with a tentative D call TRBD2 (5 bases). CDR1 and CDR2 (germline): KGHDR, SFDVKD. With 6 bases removed from V and 8 bases from J, the gap between germline ends came to 16 bases. The CDR3 has 14 residues. The CDR3 DNA reads TGTGCCACCAGTAGTACGGGGTCCCAGCATGAGCAGTTCTTC. This gives the protein CATSSTGSQHEQFF.